The subject of this entry is one T cell receptor (beta chain). Deletions cut 3 bases from V and 6 bases from J, with 7 bases between. The CDR3 contains 12 residues. The data originate from a study of blood T cell repertoires in COVID-19. About the study: COVID-19 samples, acute and convalescent, were from the United States, Italy and Spain.

Using immunoSEQ multiplex PCR, the repertoire was profiled, and TCRdb retains in-frame clones only, with some absent. The repertoire holds approximately 100,000 clones, with approximately 91% as singletons. This rearrangement joins TRBV12-3 or TRBV12-4 to TRBJ2-3; TRBD1 is a possible D gene (5 bases). The sequence came from a human donor in a cohort sampled during active COVID-19. Sequenced sample: peripheral blood. DNA of the CDR3: TGTGCCAGCAGTTTCGCAGGGGATACGCAGTATTTT. This codes for CASSFAGDTQYF.